Presented here are 7 T cell receptor beta chains from one specimen sequenced in a study of blood T cells in healthy people across ages. A second PCR of about 7 to 12 cycles used a sample-barcoded 5' primer and a J-beta primer mix. Via MiXCR, TCRdb re-called the 5' RACE reads, giving one row per CDR3 protein. The sample shows about 1 million distinct CDR3 sequences, under 45% of them seen only once. The sequenced material came from blood. The source is a woman aged 55 to 70 in good health.

The chain uses TRBV7-9 and TRBJ1-6, with no clear D. The V gene lost 4 bases and the J gene lost 10 bases, with 8 bases spanning the gap. Per the germline V gene, CDR1 is SEHNR and CDR2 is FQNEAQ (reference sequence). This CDR3 spans 12 amino acids. The CDR3 here is CASSSPGSPLHF. The CDR3 DNA is TGTGCCAGCAGCTCCCCCGGATCACCCCTCCACTTT.

As to this clonotype: As the CDR3 is not closed by the conserved phenylalanine or tryptophan, this likely results from a read error. The V and J genes are TRBV12-3 or TRBV12-4 and TRBJ1-6; perhaps TRBD1 as D (5 bases). Deletions cut 5 bases from V and 7 bases from J, with 12 bases between. This CDR3 has 14 amino acids. The CDR3 protein is CASSPTRDNSPLHL. In nucleotides, the CDR3 is TGTGCCAGCAGTCCGACAAGGGACAATTCACCCCTCCACCTT.

This clonotype came up a few times. This chain connects TRBV3-1 to TRBJ2-5, with unresolved D. The V gene lost 2 bases and the J gene lost 1 base, with 11 bases spanning the gap. This CDR3 has 15 amino acids. Per the germline V gene, CDR1 is LGHDT and CDR2 is YNNKEL (reference sequence). CDR3 sequence (DNA): TGTGCCAGCAGCCAATTTCTCGCGCCCCAAGAGACCCAGTACTTC. Translating gives CASSQFLAPQETQYF.

The chain recombines TRBV5-6 with TRBJ2-7; D gene uncertain. Trimming took 4 bases from V and 7 from J, leaving 15 bases between them. There are 13 residues in the CDR3. Germline lookup yields CDR1 SGHDT and CDR2 YYEEEE. The CDR3 sequence is CASSVVRMGEQYF. In nucleotides, the CDR3 is TGTGCCAGCAGCGTGGTCAGGATGGGGGAGCAGTACTTC.

The chain is built from TRBV4-2 and TRBJ2-7; no definite D call. The CDR3 consists of 13 residues. CDR1 and CDR2 (germline): LGHNA, YNFKEQ. The ends were cut back, 4 bases at V and 7 bases at J, with 14 bases in the middle. The chain's CDR3 is CASSPSEYNEQYF. CDR3 sequence (DNA): TGTGCCAGCAGCCCGAGCGAGTACAATGAGCAGTACTTC.

The chain has TRBV5-1 and TRBJ2-1; D is perhaps TRBD2 (6 bases). The CDR3 sequence is 14 residues long. V shed 1 base and J shed 3 bases, with 8 bases lying between them. The germline V gene has CDR1 SGHRS and CDR2 YFSETQ. For the CDR3, the DNA is TGCGCCAGCAGCTTGACTAGCTTCTACAATGAGCAGTTCTTC. As protein: CASSLTSFYNEQFF.

The gene calls are TRBV4-2 and TRBJ1-2, with TRBD1 identical over 7 bases. The CDR3 covers 15 residues. CDR1 LGHNA and CDR2 YNFKEQ come from the germline V gene. With V trimmed by 4 bases and J by 4 bases, 9 bases remained unmatched. The CDR3 nucleotides are TGTGCCAGCAGCCCTCCGACAGGGTTCACCTATGGCTACACCTTC. Protein sequence: CASSPPTGFTYGYTF.